The rows below give T cell receptor beta chains drawn from one sample of a study of OX40 agonist ivuxolimab in advanced cancers. TCRdb's copy holds only in-frame clones and misses some; the assay was immunoSEQ multiplex PCR. The repertoire holds about 91,000 clones, with 80% to 90% as singletons. The source material was CD4+ or CD8+ T cells sorted from blood, sampled in a trial of the OX40 agonist ivuxolimab. The receptors here all came from an adult with an advanced solid tumor such as melanoma, head and neck, liver or kidney cancer. Each CDR3 is given with its conserved first and last residue. The order of the fields is D gene, V gene, J gene, clone size, CDR3 protein, CDR3 DNA. The D gene is left open where the match is weak. Clone sizes are given selectively: once, few, many, or a class where the clone is expanded.

.	TRBV19	TRBJ2-3	.	CASSIGGGGDTQYF	TGTGCCAGTAGTATTGGCGGCGGAGGGGATACGCAGTATTTT
.	TRBV29-1	TRBJ1-2	.	CSVESLTGGGYTF	TGCAGCGTTGAATCGCTGACAGGAGGCGGCTACACCTTC
.	TRBV28	TRBJ1-4	.	CASSTVSGEKLFF	TGTGCCAGCAGTACTGTATCGGGTGAAAAACTGTTTTTT
TRBD1	TRBV6-1	TRBJ1-2	.	CASRELGQGVSDGYTF	TGTGCCAGCAGGGAATTGGGACAGGGAGTGAGTGATGGCTACACCTTC
.	TRBV15	TRBJ2-3	.	CATSFMGTDTQYF	TGTGCCACCAGTTTTATGGGCACAGATACGCAGTATTTT
.	TRBV4-1	TRBJ1-3	.	CASSQRSHSGNTIYF	TGCGCCAGCAGCCAAAGAAGCCATTCTGGAAACACCATATATTTT
TRBD2	TRBV29-1	TRBJ2-7	.	CSVGVWSGGGHEQYF	TGCAGCGTTGGGGTCTGGTCGGGAGGAGGCCACGAGCAGTACTTC
TRBD1	TRBV28	TRBJ2-7	few	CASSGRGFGEYF	TGTGCCAGCAGTGGCAGGGGGTTCGGGGAGTACTTC
.	TRBV29-1	TRBJ2-5	.	CSVGILQETQYF	TGCAGCGTTGGTATCCTTCAAGAGACCCAGTACTTC
TRBD2	TRBV5-1	TRBJ2-5	.	CASSRLADQETQYF	TGCGCCAGCAGCCGACTAGCAGACCAAGAGACCCAGTACTTC
TRBD2	TRBV2	TRBJ2-7	once	CASSEVSGRSEQYF	TGTGCCAGCAGTGAAGTTAGCGGGAGAAGCGAGCAGTACTTC
.	TRBV6-5	TRBJ1-3	.	CASSPISGNTIYF	TGTGCCAGCAGTCCCATCTCTGGAAACACCATATATTTT
.	TRBV9	TRBJ2-2	.	CASSVVGNTGELFF	TGTGCCAGCAGCGTTGTCGGGAACACCGGGGAGCTGTTTTTT
TRBD1	TRBV5-1	TRBJ1-5	.	CASSSEPGQGGQPQHF	TGCGCCAGCAGCTCGGAACCTGGACAGGGAGGTCAGCCCCAGCATTTT
.	TRBV5-1	TRBJ1-1	.	CASSFSQNTEAFF	TGCGCCAGCAGCTTTTCCCAGAACACTGAAGCTTTCTTT
.	TRBV18	TRBJ2-1	once	CASSPYVGGTGNEQFF	TGTGCCAGCTCCCCATATGTGGGAGGGACAGGCAATGAGCAGTTCTTC